This T cell receptor (beta chain) was retrieved from a study of T cell repertoires in cytomegalovirus infection. Study conclusions and caveats: There were carriers of CMV plus the relevant HLA, and cumulative public TCR beta family frequency identified them.

TCRdb analysed the reads with MiXCR anew, one entry per CDR3 protein. The sample contains more than 250,000 distinct CDR3 sequences, approximately 15% of which appear only once. A note on this clonotype: What it binds is not known.

The CDR3 spans 15 residues. After removal of 4 bases from V and 5 bases from J, the junction contained 10 bases not matched to a gene. CDR1 DFQATT and CDR2 SNEGSKA come from the germline V gene (reference sequence). The receptor's source is a human donor in good health (CMV status not recorded). Some clones in this sample may be carry-over from other donors' samples. This sequence joins TRBV20-1 and TRBJ2-1; TRBD2 matches 8 bases. Input material: PBMCs. CDR3 sequence: CSATLLAVKNNEQFF. The CDR3 DNA sequence: TGCAGTGCTACCCTACTAGCGGTAAAAAACAATGAGCAGTTCTTC.